Listed below are T cell receptor beta chains from one sample, sequenced in a study of vaccination and CD4 T cells after COVID-19. TCRdb recomputed calls from the PCR reads with MiXCR, one row per CDR3 protein. In the table there are under 8,500 distinct CDR3 sequences, roughly 50% of which are singletons. Their target antigens are unknown. Sequencing used CD4+ T cells from blood, cultured in vitro. The receptors come from a human donor in good health. The CDR3 runs from the conserved cysteine through the conserved F or W. Each record gives: J gene, V gene, D gene, CDR3 protein. The D gene is left open where the match is weak.

TRBJ2-1 TRBV20-1 - CSAREYGGGSYNEQFF
TRBJ2-2 TRBV7-2 TRBD1 CASSGGQEVGELFF
TRBJ1-1 TRBV24-1 - CATSATGATDTEAFF
TRBJ2-7 TRBV27 - CASSLTGWAYEQYF
TRBJ2-3 TRBV15 - CATSRDRDTTDTQYF
TRBJ1-6 TRBV14 - CASSLAFRGTSNSPLHF
TRBJ2-7 TRBV19 - CASSGTSTYEQYF
TRBJ1-5 TRBV2 - CASSLQTHSNQPQHF
TRBJ1-6 TRBV19 TRBD1 CASSVSRGLQNNSPLHF
TRBJ1-6 TRBV7-5 - CISVSEAYARGTGLVDNSPLHF
TRBJ1-6 TRBV6-2/TRBV6-3 - CASSPGSGNSPLHF
TRBJ1-2 TRBV6-5 TRBD1 CASSYIRTGGNYGYTF
TRBJ1-2 TRBV20-1 - CSARDGAGENYGYTF
TRBJ1-2 TRBV2 TRBD1 CASRLPGQGLYGYTF
TRBJ1-1 TRBV6-4 - CASSSGLNTEAFF
TRBJ1-6 TRBV6-1 - CASSEAAADSSYNSPLHF
TRBJ1-3 TRBV7-8 - CASSSGAAASGNTIYF
TRBJ1-1 TRBV5-1 TRBD1 CASSRGQGRSTEAFF
TRBJ2-5 TRBV19 - CASSIPPRGLSQETQYF
TRBJ1-6 TRBV6-5 - CASSYSRAGLTNSPLHF
TRBJ1-6 TRBV2 - CASSTTIGDSPLHF
TRBJ1-1 TRBV24-1 - CATKGGVMNTEAFF
TRBJ2-1 TRBV7-8 TRBD1 CASSFREGAANEQFF
TRBJ2-1 TRBV11-1 TRBD2 CASSLWREPPRNEQFF
TRBJ2-1 TRBV9 TRBD1 CASSVGGTGRNEQFF
TRBJ1-2 TRBV7-6 - CASSLTGGVEGYTF